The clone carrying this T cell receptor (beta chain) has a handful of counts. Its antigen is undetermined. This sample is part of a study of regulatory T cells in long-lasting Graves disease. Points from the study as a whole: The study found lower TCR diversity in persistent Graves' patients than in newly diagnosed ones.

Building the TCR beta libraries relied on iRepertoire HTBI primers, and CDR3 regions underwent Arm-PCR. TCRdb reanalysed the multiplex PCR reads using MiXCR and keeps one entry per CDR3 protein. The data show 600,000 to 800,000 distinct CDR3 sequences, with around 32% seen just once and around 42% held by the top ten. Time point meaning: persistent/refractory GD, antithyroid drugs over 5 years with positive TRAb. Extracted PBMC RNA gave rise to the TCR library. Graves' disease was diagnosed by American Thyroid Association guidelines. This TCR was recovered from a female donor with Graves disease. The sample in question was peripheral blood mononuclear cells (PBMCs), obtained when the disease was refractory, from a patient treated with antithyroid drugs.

CDR3: CAWRDLYTEAFF. The CDR3 nucleotides read TGTGCCTGGAGAGACCTATACACTGAAGCTTTCTTT. V and J are TRBV30 and TRBJ1-1; no definite D call. The CDR3 spans 12 residues. With 3 bases removed from V and 3 bases from J, the gap between germline ends came to 8 bases. Germline CDR1 GTSNPN, CDR2 SVGIG (reference sequence).